This paragraph covers one T cell receptor (beta chain) sequence. This specimen belongs to a study of CD8 T cells in Susac syndrome. The healthy controls were matched to patients by age and sex. Negative magnetic isolation gave CD8+ and CD4+ cells; FACS enriched CD8+ TEMRA. Random hexamers primed reverse transcription of roughly 0.5 to 1 ug RNA. The CDR3 of TCR beta was amplified by immunoSEQ multiplex PCR across 54 Vbeta and 13 Jbeta. In TCRdb, the immunoSEQ multiplex PCR reads were re-called with MiXCR into one record per CDR3 protein. This table has about 160,000 distinct CDR3 sequences, 93% appearing once. Trimming left V 6 bases short and J 10 bases short, with 18 bases between. Germline V CDR1 and CDR2: MNHEY, SVGAGI. The CDR3 contains 13 residues.

The rearrangement links TRBV6-5 to TRBJ1-1, with a weak D call TRBD1 (6 bases). Sequencing used CD4+ T cells from PBMCs. The sequence derives from a human donor in good health. For the CDR3, the DNA is TGTGCCAGCAGCCCCGAAGACAGGATTAGAGCTTTCTTT. It encodes CASSPEDRIRAFF.